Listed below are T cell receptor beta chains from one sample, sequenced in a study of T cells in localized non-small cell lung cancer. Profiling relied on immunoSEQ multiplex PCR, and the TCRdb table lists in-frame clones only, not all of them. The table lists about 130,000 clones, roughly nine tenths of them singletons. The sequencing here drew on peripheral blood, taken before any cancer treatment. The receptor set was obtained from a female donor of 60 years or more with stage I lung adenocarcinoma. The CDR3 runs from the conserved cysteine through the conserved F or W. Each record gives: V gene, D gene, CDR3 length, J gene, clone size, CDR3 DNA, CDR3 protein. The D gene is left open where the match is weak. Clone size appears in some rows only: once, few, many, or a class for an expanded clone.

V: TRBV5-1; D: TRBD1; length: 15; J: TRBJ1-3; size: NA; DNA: TGCGCCAGCAGCTTGGACAGGGGAAGTGGAAACACCATATATTTT; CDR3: CASSLDRGSGNTIYF
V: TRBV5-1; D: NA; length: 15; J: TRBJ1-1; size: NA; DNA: TGCGCCAGCAGCCTTGCCCGGGAAAGGAACACTGAAGCTTTCTTT; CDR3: CASSLARERNTEAFF
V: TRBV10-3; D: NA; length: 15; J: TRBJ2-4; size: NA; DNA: TGTGCCATCAGTACTACTCAGGAGATCCCGTACATTCAGTACTTC; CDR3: CAISTTQEIPYIQYF
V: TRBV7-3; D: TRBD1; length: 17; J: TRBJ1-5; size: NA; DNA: TGTGCCAGCAGCCCCATAGCGGACAGGGCCCAAGGCCAGCCCCAGCATTTT; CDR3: CASSPIADRAQGQPQHF
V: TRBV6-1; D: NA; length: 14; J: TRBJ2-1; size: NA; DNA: TGTGCCAGCAGTGAAGAAAACATATACAATGAGCAGTTCTTC; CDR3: CASSEENIYNEQFF
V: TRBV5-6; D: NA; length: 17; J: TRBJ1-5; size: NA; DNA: TGTGCCAGCAGCTTGGCGGAGGCGAGGGATAGCAATCAGCCCCAGCATTTT; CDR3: CASSLAEARDSNQPQHF
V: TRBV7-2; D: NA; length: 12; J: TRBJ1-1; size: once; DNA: TGTGCCAGCAGCTTGACGAACACTGAAGCTTTCTTT; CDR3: CASSLTNTEAFF
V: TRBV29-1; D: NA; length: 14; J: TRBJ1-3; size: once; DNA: TGCAGCGTTTCTCTCGGGGTCTCTGGAAACACCATATATTTT; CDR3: CSVSLGVSGNTIYF
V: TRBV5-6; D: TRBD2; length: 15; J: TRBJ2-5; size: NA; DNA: TGTGCCAGCAGCGGGACTAGCGGGAGGTATGAGACCCAGTACTTC; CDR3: CASSGTSGRYETQYF
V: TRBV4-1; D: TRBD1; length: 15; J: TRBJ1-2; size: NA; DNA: TGCGCCAGCAGCCAAGATTGGGCGGGACAGCGGGGCTACACCTTC; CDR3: CASSQDWAGQRGYTF
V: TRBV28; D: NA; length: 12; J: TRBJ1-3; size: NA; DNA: TGTGCCAGCAGTTCCGCTGGAAACACCATATATTTT; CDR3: CASSSAGNTIYF
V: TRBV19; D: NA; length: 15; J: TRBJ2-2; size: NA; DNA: TGTGCCAGTAGTGCGGGACGGCCGAACACCGGGGAGCTGTTTTTT; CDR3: CASSAGRPNTGELFF
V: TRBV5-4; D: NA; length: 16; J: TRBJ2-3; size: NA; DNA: TGTGCCAGCAGCGCCAACCGGGGAGGATTCACAGATACGCAGTATTTT; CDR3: CASSANRGGFTDTQYF
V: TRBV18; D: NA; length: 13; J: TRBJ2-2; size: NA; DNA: TGTGCCAGCTCACCAATCGAGTCCGGGGAGCTGTTTTTT; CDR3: CASSPIESGELFF
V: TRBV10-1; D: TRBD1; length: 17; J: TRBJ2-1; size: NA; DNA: TGCGCCAGCAGTGAGAGGGTGGGGACAGGGTCCTACAATGAGCAGTTCTTC; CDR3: CASSERVGTGSYNEQFF
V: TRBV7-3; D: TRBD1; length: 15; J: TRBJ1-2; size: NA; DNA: TGTGCCAGCAGCTACGCGGACAGGGGCGATAATGGCTACACCTTC; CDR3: CASSYADRGDNGYTF
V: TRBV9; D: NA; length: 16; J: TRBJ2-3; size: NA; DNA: TGTGCCAGCAGCGTAGGGGAGAGCCCTAGCACAGATACGCAGTATTTT; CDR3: CASSVGESPSTDTQYF
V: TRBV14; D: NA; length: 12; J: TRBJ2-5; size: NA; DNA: TGTGCCAGCAGCCAAAGCGCAGAGACCCAGTACTTC; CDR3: CASSQSAETQYF
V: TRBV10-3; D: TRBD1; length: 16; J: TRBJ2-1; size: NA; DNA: TGTGCCATCAGTGAGTTGGGACAGAGCTCCTACAATGAGCAGTTCTTC; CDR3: CAISELGQSSYNEQFF